Listed below are T cell receptor beta chains from one sample, sequenced in a study of blood T cell repertoires in COVID-19. Produced via immunoSEQ multiplex PCR; TCRdb's table is partial and in-frame only. This table has approximately 50,000 clones, 86% appearing once. Sequenced input: peripheral blood. These receptors were collected from a human donor in a cohort sampled during active COVID-19. Both conserved end residues are part of each CDR3. The D gene is left open where the match is weak. Clone size is stated in some rows and not others, as once, few, many or a class when expanded.

V gene	clone size	D gene	J gene	CDR3 DNA	CDR3 protein
TRBV23-1	once	-	TRBJ1-2	TGCGCCAGCAGTCCGAGAAAAAAAACAGGGAACTCTAACTATGGCTACACCTTC	CASSPRKKTGNSNYGYTF
TRBV10-3	-	TRBD1	TRBJ1-2	TGTGCCATCAGTGACTCACAATCCGGGACAGGGGCTGATGGCTACACCTTC	CAISDSQSGTGADGYTF
TRBV7-2	-	-	TRBJ1-6	TGTGCCAGCAGGAGTGGCGGGAGCTCCTATAATTCACCCCTCCACTTT	CASRSGGSSYNSPLHF
TRBV6-2/TRBV6-3	-	-	TRBJ1-6	TGTGCCAGCAGTTCCGGGGGATTTAATTCACCCCTCCACTTT	CASSSGGFNSPLHF
TRBV4-1	-	-	TRBJ1-5	TGCGCCAGCAGCCAAGATCCCGGACTAACCAATCAGCCCCAGCATTTT	CASSQDPGLTNQPQHF
TRBV5-1	-	-	TRBJ2-1	TGCGCCAGCAGCTTCACCAGGGCAAGCTCCTACAATGAGCAGTTCTTC	CASSFTRASSYNEQFF
TRBV25-1	-	-	TRBJ1-1	TGTGCCAGCAGTGAGTGGGGGGGCGCTGAAGCTTTCTTT	CASSEWGGAEAFF
TRBV5-1	-	TRBD2	TRBJ2-1	TGCGCCAGCAGCCCTATCGCGGGGGGGCCGGGGAATGAGCAGTTCTTC	CASSPIAGGPGNEQFF
TRBV7-2	-	TRBD2	TRBJ2-1	TGTGCCAGCAGCAAATTGACGGGAGGGCCGAACAATGAGCAGTTCTTC	CASSKLTGGPNNEQFF
TRBV4-1	-	-	TRBJ1-2	TGCGCCAGCAGCCAAGATGACAGTAACTATGGCTACACCTTC	CASSQDDSNYGYTF
TRBV14	-	-	TRBJ1-4	TGTGCCAGCAGCCGGCAGGGGTGGGAAAAACTGTTTTTT	CASSRQGWEKLFF
TRBV7-6	-	-	TRBJ1-4	TGTGCCAGCAGCTTTTCCGGTGAAAAACTGTTTTTT	CASSFSGEKLFF
TRBV6-1	few	-	TRBJ2-7	TGTGCCAGCAGTGAACGGGGGACCTACGAGCAGTACTTC	CASSERGTYEQYF
TRBV10-3	-	-	TRBJ2-5	TGTGCCTCAACACGAGGGGGCCGGGGACTCTTGACCCAGTACTTC	CASTRGGRGLLTQYF
TRBV7-9	-	-	TRBJ1-4	TGTGCCAGCAGCTTAGGACTGTCGAAACTGTTTTTT	CASSLGLSKLFF
TRBV3-1/TRBV3-2	-	TRBD2	TRBJ2-1	TGTGCCAGCAGCCAAGAACTAGCGGGAGTAAACCAGTTCTTC	CASSQELAGVNQFF
TRBV9	-	TRBD1	TRBJ2-7	TGTGCCAGCAGCGTAGAGGGGGCGGCCTACGAGCAGTACTTC	CASSVEGAAYEQYF
TRBV11-2	-	-	TRBJ2-2	TGTGCCAGCAGCTTACAGGCCGGGGAGCTGTTTTTT	CASSLQAGELFF
TRBV7-8	-	TRBD1	TRBJ2-7	TGTGCCAGCAGCTTAGTTGAGACAGGGCAGTACGAGCAGTACTTC	CASSLVETGQYEQYF